This is a list of T cell receptor beta chains from one sample in a study of shared clonotypes between healthy human individuals. Measured with immunoSEQ multiplex PCR; TCRdb has only the in-frame clones, and not every one. This table holds about 2.1 million clones, around 95% found once. The specimen sequenced was naive CD8+ T cells from PBMCs. The receptors come from a man younger than 35 in good health. Some clones in this sample may be carry-over from other donors' samples. Both conserved end residues are part of each CDR3. The order of the fields is J gene, V gene, clone size, CDR3 protein. A row's size may be missing; if present it is once, few, many or a size class.

>TRBJ2-1|TRBV28|.
CASRGGDREFF
>TRBJ2-1|TRBV5-8|.
CASSLGGTSGDEQFF
>TRBJ2-7|TRBV5-5|.
CASSLDASGSYEQYF
>TRBJ1-5|TRBV2|few
CASSGDRESNQPQHF
>.|TRBV27|.
CASSLAGRARPPYEQYF
>TRBJ2-7|TRBV11-2|.
CASSFTGPRQYF
>TRBJ2-7|TRBV19|.
CASSTMTDSYEQYF
>TRBJ2-1|TRBV7-9|.
CASSPFGVEQFF
>TRBJ2-2|TRBV14|.
CASSPREGLNTGELFF
>TRBJ1-3|TRBV7-2|.
CASSLVFGGSGNTIYF
>TRBJ2-2|TRBV2|.
CASKGGNTGELFF
>TRBJ1-5|TRBV28|.
CASSLTGGGPQHF
>TRBJ2-3|TRBV9|.
CASSVGVRHQDTQYF
>TRBJ2-2|TRBV19|.
CASTSGDTGELFF
>TRBJ2-1|TRBV7-8|.
CASSFRDRDYRGNEQFF
>TRBJ2-5|TRBV7-3|.
CASSPGQPETQYF
>TRBJ2-1|TRBV11-2|.
CASSSRQGSTNEQFF
>TRBJ2-7|TRBV4-3|.
CASSQEGSGLPEQYF
>TRBJ2-1|TRBV19|once
CASSMTSGGTYNEQFF
>TRBJ2-7|TRBV7-2|.
CASSPVLQGSSYEQYF
>TRBJ1-1|TRBV5-1|.
CASSPQRGLAHPEAFF
>TRBJ2-7|TRBV7-9|.
CASRPDGGPYEQYF